The 5 T cell receptor beta chains presented below share a single source sample, sequenced in a study of blood T cell dynamics during melanoma immunotherapy (dated by TCRdb to the early 2020s). Libraries were made using the immunoSEQ multiplex PCR assay. In TCRdb, the immuneACCESS table is reduced to in-frame sequences with V and J assigned. These tables do not hold every clone; where another copy was compared, an unresolved V gene accounts for under half, and the others remain unexplained. The sample table records 15,000 to 20,000 clones; more than 85% of these occur just once. Around 1.9% of the sample goes to the ten largest clones. The time point label here, explained by the study, means: pre-treatment baseline. Specimen: blood, collected from a patient treated with checkpoint blockade. The receptors come from a human donor with melanoma.

V is TRBV27 and J is TRBJ1-1; a possible D gene is TRBD1 (6 bases). Germline CDR1 is MNHEY and CDR2 is SMNVEV (reference sequence). This CDR3 has 15 amino acids. V lost 2 bases and J 5 bases, leaving 15 bases between the germline ends. In nucleotides, the CDR3 is TGTGCCAGCAGTTTACGTGGGCAAAGGGGGACTGAAGCTTTCTTT. As protein: CASSLRGQRGTEAFF.

The chain links TRBV10-3 to TRBJ1-4; a weak D match, TRBD1 (6 bases). Germline CDR1 and CDR2: ENHRY and SYGVKD. The CDR3 is made up of 14 amino acids. V shed 4 bases and J shed 7 bases, with 13 bases lying between them. The chain's CDR3 is CAISAGGLGEKLFF. The DNA for the CDR3 is TGTGCCATCAGTGCGGGGGGGCTTGGTGAAAAACTGTTTTTT.

V is TRBV4-3 and J is TRBJ1-3, with unresolved D. CDR3 size: 14 residues. The germline V gene has CDR1 LGHNA and CDR2 YSLEER. Deletions cut 5 bases from V and 4 bases from J, with 12 bases between. The CDR3: CASSLAGGGNTIYF. CDR3 DNA sequence: TGCGCCAGCAGCTTAGCGGGCGGCGGAAACACCATATATTTT.

The rearrangement uses TRBV11-2 and TRBJ2-2, with D tentatively TRBD1 (5 bases). Germline V gene lookup returns CDR1 SGHAT and CDR2 FQNNGV. CDR3 length: 15 amino acids. V lost 4 bases, J lost 1 base, and 10 bases lay in between. The CDR3 DNA sequence: TGTGCCAGCAGCTCCACTCAGGGGAACACCGGGGAGCTGTTTTTT. This encodes CASSSTQGNTGELFF.

The rearrangement links TRBV7-9 to TRBJ2-7; D is possibly TRBD2 (5 bases). The CDR3 runs to 14 residues. Per the germline V gene, CDR1 is SEHNR and CDR2 is FQNEAQ (reference sequence). V shed 0 bases and J shed 7 bases, with 13 bases lying between them. The CDR3 bases are TGTGCCAGCAGCTTAGCGGTCAGATCGGGGGAGCAGTACTTC. Residues: CASSLAVRSGEQYF.